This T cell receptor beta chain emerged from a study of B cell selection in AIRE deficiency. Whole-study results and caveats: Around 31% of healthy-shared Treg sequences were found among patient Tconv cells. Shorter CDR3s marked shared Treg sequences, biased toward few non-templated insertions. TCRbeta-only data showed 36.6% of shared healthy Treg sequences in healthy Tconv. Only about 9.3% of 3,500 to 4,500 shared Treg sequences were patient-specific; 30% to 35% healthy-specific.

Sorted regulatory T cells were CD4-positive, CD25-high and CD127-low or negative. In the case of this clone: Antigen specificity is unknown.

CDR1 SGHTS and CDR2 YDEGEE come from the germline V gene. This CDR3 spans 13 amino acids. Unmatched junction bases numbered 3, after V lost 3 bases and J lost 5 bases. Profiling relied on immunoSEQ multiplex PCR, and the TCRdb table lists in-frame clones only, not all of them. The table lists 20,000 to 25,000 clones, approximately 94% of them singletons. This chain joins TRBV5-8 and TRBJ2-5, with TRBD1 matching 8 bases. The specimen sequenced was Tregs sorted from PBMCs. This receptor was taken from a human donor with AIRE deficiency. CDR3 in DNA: TGTGCCAGCAGCTGGACAGGGATTGAGACCCAGTACTTC. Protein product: CASSWTGIETQYF.